These 12 T cell receptor beta chains share one sample of origin, sequenced in a study of OX40 agonist ivuxolimab in advanced cancers. Here immunoSEQ multiplex PCR was the method, and the copy in TCRdb shows in-frame clones only, minus some. The table records fewer than 30,000 clones, about 85% of them present only once. Sequenced material: CD4+ or CD8+ T cells sorted from blood, taken in a trial of the OX40 agonist ivuxolimab. Receptors originate from an adult with an advanced solid tumor such as melanoma, head and neck, liver or kidney cancer.

By proportion, this clone is medium-sized (0.01 to 0.1%). The chain uses TRBV7-9 and TRBJ1-1; 10 positions match TRBD1. The CDR3 is 16 amino acids. Germline V gene lookup returns CDR1 SEHNR and CDR2 FQNEAQ (reference sequence). The V gene end was trimmed by 5 bases and the J gene end by 6 bases; junction bases not matched to a gene: 12. DNA for the CDR3: TGTGCCAGCAGCCCTCCTCACCGGGACAGGGGCTCTGAAGCTTTCTTT. This gives the protein CASSPPHRDRGSEAFF. The whole variable domain, remainder taken from reference TRBV7-9 and TRBJ1-1, is DTGVSQNPRHKITKRGQNVTFRCDPISEHNRLYWYRQTLGQGPEFLTYFQNEAQLEKSRLLSDRFSAERPKGSFSTLEIQRTEQGDSAMYLCASSPPHRDRGSEAFFGQGTRLTVV.

The chain carries TRBV7-5 and TRBJ2-7; TRBD1 reflects the table's D call only, with no check against the DNA. TRBV7-5 is flagged as a pseudogene. The CDR3 sequence is 17 residues long. CDR3 protein: CARSLVTGTGKDYEQYF. The DNA for the CDR3 is TGTGCCAGAAGCTTAGTCACCGGGACAGGTAAGGACTACGAGCAGTACTTC.

The chain carries TRBV11-2 and TRBJ2-7, with 10 positions matching TRBD1. The V gene end was trimmed by 5 bases and the J gene end by 3 bases; junction bases not matched to a gene: 4. This CDR3 is 14 amino acids long. The germline CDR1 and CDR2 sequences are SGHAT and FQNNGV. The CDR3 coding sequence is TGTGCCAGCAGCCAAGGGACAGGGGTCTACGAGCAGTACTTC. Its translation: CASSQGTGVYEQYF.

Here the CDR3 reads CASSPIPHMNTEAFF. The CDR3 DNA follows: TGTGCCAGCAGCCCAATTCCTCATATGAACACTGAAGCTTTCTTT. The chain links TRBV5-5 to TRBJ1-1; D ambiguous. The CDR3 sequence is 15 residues long. CDR1 and CDR2 (germline): SGHKS, YYEKEE (reference sequence). Trimming shortened V by 4 bases and J by 0 bases, and 13 bases separated the two germline ends.

This chain links TRBV7-6 with TRBJ1-1; D gene uncertain. The CDR3 is made up of 16 amino acids. Trimming took 1 base from V and 1 from J, leaving 13 bases between them. Germline V lookup: CDR1 SGHVS, CDR2 FNYEAQ. CDR3 bases: TGTGCCAGCAGCTTAGACTCGGGCTTTGGGAACACTGAAGCTTTCTTT. Its translation is CASSLDSGFGNTEAFF.

The chain combines TRBV19 with TRBJ2-1; D is perhaps TRBD2 (6 bases). Trimming took 4 bases from V and 7 from J, leaving 14 bases between them. The CDR3 covers 14 residues. Germline assignment: CDR1 LNHDA and CDR2 SQIVND (reference sequence). Here the CDR3 DNA reads TGTGCCAGTAGTAGTTTAGCGGAACTTAATGAGCAGTTCTTC. This translates into CASSSLAELNEQFF.

The chain employs TRBV11-3 and TRBJ2-7; D is unresolved. Germline lookup yields CDR1 SGHNT and CDR2 YENEEA. The CDR3 totals 12 residues. V shed 1 base and J shed 3 bases, with 4 bases lying between them. The CDR3 nucleotides are TGTGCCAGCAGCTTAGGGCTCTACGAGCAGTACTTC. The encoded protein is CASSLGLYEQYF. Full variable domain (remainder filled in from reference TRBV11-3 and TRBJ2-7): EAGVVQSPRYKIIEKKQPVAFWCNPISGHNTLYWYLQNLGQGPELLIRYENEEAVDDSQLPKDRFSAERLKGVDSTLKIQPAELGDSAVYLCASSLGLYEQYFGPGTRLTVT.

The table lists this clone with a few counts. A junction end diverges from the germline sequence, so it may reflect a read error. The V and J genes are TRBV2 and TRBJ2-1, with a tentative D call TRBD2 (5 bases). This CDR3 is 9 amino acids long. Germline V CDR1 and CDR2: SNHLY, FYNNEI. The CDR3 DNA sequence: TGTGCCAGCGGAAAGGTCGGGATCTTC. Its protein is CASGKVGIF.

The genes are TRBV29-1 and TRBJ1-2; a possible D gene is TRBD1 (6 bases). CDR3 length equals 13 residues. V lost 2 bases, J lost 4 bases, and 11 bases lay in between. In germline, CDR1 is SQVTM, CDR2 ANQGSEA. CDR3 bases: TGCAGCGTTGAACTTGAACAGGGCTATGGCTACACCTTC. Translating gives CSVELEQGYGYTF.

The chain has TRBV6-5 and TRBJ2-3, with D tentatively TRBD1 (6 bases). The CDR3 is 15 amino acids. Trimming shortened V by 0 bases and J by 6 bases, and 13 bases separated the two germline ends. CDR1 and CDR2 from the germline V gene are MNHEY and SVGAGI. The CDR3 loop reads CASSYSGTTEDTQYF. DNA of the CDR3: TGTGCCAGCAGTTACTCGGGGACAACGGAGGATACGCAGTATTTT.

This clone appeared once. The rearrangement uses TRBV11-3 and TRBJ2-7, with no clear D. The CDR3 runs to 14 residues. Trimming removed 6 bases from V and 0 bases from J, with 12 bases in between. CDR1 is SGHNT, CDR2 YENEEA, per germline. The CDR3 coding sequence is TGTGCCAGCAGACTGGACCTGAGCTCCTACGAGCAGTACTTC. It yields the protein CASRLDLSSYEQYF.

CDR3 sequence (DNA): TGTGCCAGCAGTTACTTTCGGACAGATACGCAGTATTTT. Encoded protein: CASSYFRTDTQYF. The rearrangement joins TRBV6-5 to TRBJ2-3; D not certain. Deletions cut 1 base from V and 3 bases from J, with 5 bases between. Germline assignment: CDR1 MNHEY and CDR2 SVGAGI. This CDR3 has 13 amino acids.